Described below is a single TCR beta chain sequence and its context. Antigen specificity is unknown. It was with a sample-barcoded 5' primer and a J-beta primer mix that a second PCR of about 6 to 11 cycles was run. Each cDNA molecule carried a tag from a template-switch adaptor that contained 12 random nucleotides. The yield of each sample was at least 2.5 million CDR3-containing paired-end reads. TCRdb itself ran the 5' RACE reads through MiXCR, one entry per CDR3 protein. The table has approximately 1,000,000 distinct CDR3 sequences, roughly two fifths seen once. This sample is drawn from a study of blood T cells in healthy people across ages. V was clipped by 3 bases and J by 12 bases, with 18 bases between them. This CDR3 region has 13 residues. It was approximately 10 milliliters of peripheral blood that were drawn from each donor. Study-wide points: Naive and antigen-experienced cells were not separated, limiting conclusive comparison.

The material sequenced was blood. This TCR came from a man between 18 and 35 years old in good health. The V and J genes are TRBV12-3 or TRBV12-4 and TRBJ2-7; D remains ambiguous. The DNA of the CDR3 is TGTGCCAGCAGTTTCTACGTACAGAACCCCTGGTACTTC. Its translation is CASSFYVQNPWYF.